The 21 T cell receptor beta chains listed next were all sequenced from one sample in a study of cytomegalovirus exposure and HLA in healthy donors. PCR was performed using 60 Vbeta and 13 Jbeta primers. Profiling relied on immunoSEQ multiplex PCR, and the TCRdb table lists in-frame clones only, not all of them. The table includes roughly 230,000 clones, 85% to 95% detected once. Input material: PBMCs. The origin of the receptors is a girl between 2 and 10 years old in good health and CMV-seronegative.

The CDR3, as DNA: TGTGCCAGCAGCTCTCCGGGACTAGCGATATACGAGCAGTACTTC. Protein: CASSSPGLAIYEQYF. The chain recombines TRBV5-6 with TRBJ2-7; TRBD2 aligns across 10 bases. J lost 4 bases, V lost 3 bases, and 7 bases had no gene match. The CDR3 spans 15 residues. Germline lookup yields CDR1 SGHDT and CDR2 YYEEEE. The full variable domain, in which reference TRBV5-6 and TRBJ2-7 provide the parts outside the CDR3, is DAGVTQSPTHLIKTRGQQVTLRCSPKSGHDTVSWYQQALGQGPQFIFQYYEEEERQRGNFPDRFSGHQFPNYSSELNVNALLLGDSALYLCASSSPGLAIYEQYFGPGTRLTVT.

CDR3 region: CASRALPGYYEQYF. CDR3 nucleotides: TGCGCCAGCAGGGCCCTTCCAGGTTACTACGAGCAGTACTTC. The rearrangement joins TRBV5-1 to TRBJ2-7; D ambiguous. The V end was cut by 5 bases, the J end by 3 bases, with 15 bases between. This CDR3 has 14 amino acids. Germline CDR1 SGHRS, CDR2 YFSETQ.

This clone was observed once. V gene TRBV19 combines with J gene TRBJ2-3; D might be TRBD1 (6 bases). V lost 9 bases and J lost 0, with 13 bases in between. Germline lookup yields CDR1 LNHDA and CDR2 SQIVND (reference sequence). CDR3 size: 14 residues. In DNA, the CDR3 is TGTGCCAGCCTCGGGACACAAAGCACAGATACGCAGTATTTT. It codes for CASLGTQSTDTQYF.

The table lists this clone with a count of one. The gene calls are TRBV7-9 and TRBJ2-1; tentatively, D is TRBD1 (6 bases). V shed 8 bases and J shed 9 bases, with 14 bases lying between them. The length of the CDR3 is 12 residues. Germline V CDR1 and CDR2: SEHNR, FQNEAQ (reference sequence). CDR3 in amino acids: CASGSQGSEQFF. The CDR3 DNA sequence: TGTGCCAGCGGATCCCAGGGGAGTGAGCAGTTCTTC.

This clone came up once. The chain carries TRBV9 and TRBJ2-3; 10 nucleotides agree with TRBD2. Germline loops: CDR1 SGDLS, CDR2 YYNGEE. The CDR3 consists of 17 residues. V gave up 0 bases and J gave up 0 bases; unmatched junction bases: 4. CDR3 DNA sequence: TGTGCCAGCAGCGTAGATCGAGCGGGGGGGAGCACAGATACGCAGTATTTT. Translation: CASSVDRAGGSTDTQYF.

The chain carries TRBV10-3 and TRBJ2-2; D is possibly TRBD2 (6 bases). The CDR3 contains 14 residues. Germline loops: CDR1 ENHRY, CDR2 SYGVKD. V dropped 10 bases and J dropped 2 bases, with 14 bases sitting between them. The CDR3: CASAGTPNTGELFF. CDR3 nucleotide sequence: TGTGCCAGCGCCGGGACTCCAAACACCGGGGAGCTGTTTTTT.

The chain uses TRBV27 and TRBJ1-5, with 12 bases identical to TRBD1. Germline V gene data show CDR1 as MNHEY and CDR2 as SMNVEV (reference sequence). V gave up 6 bases and J gave up 7 bases; unmatched junction bases: 16. The CDR3 sequence is 18 residues long. In DNA form, the CDR3 reads TGTGCCAGCAGCCGAACGGGACAGGGGGCTTTCCTTCCCCAGCCCCAGCATTTT. Protein product: CASSRTGQGAFLPQPQHF.

The rearrangement uses TRBV18 and TRBJ1-4, with 9 positions matching TRBD1. The CDR3 has 16 amino acids. Germline V gene data show CDR1 as KGHSH and CDR2 as LQKENI. V lost 3 bases to trimming and J lost 8 bases; unmatched junction nucleotides: 10. CDR3 nucleotides: TGTGCCAGCTCACCGCCGGGACAGGGAAGCGAGGAAAAACTGTTTTTT. Residues: CASSPPGQGSEEKLFF.

The chain has TRBV5-1 and TRBJ2-2, with TRBD2 matching over 12 bases. The CDR3 is 17 residues long. Germline V gene data show CDR1 as SGHRS and CDR2 as YFSETQ. The junction had 13 bases not matched to a gene; V was cut back by 6 bases and J by 7 bases. This CDR3 reads CASKPLGLAGPHGELFF. As DNA, the CDR3 is TGCGCCAGCAAACCACTAGGACTAGCGGGGCCTCACGGGGAGCTGTTTTTT.

The chain is built from TRBV6-1 and TRBJ1-4, with TRBD1 matching 8 bases. Germline loops: CDR1 MNHNS, CDR2 SASEGT. The CDR3 is made up of 14 amino acids. V lost 1 base to trimming and J lost 8 bases; unmatched junction nucleotides: 3. The CDR3 loop reads CASSEDWTGEKLFF. CDR3 nucleotide sequence: TGTGCCAGCAGTGAAGACTGGACAGGGGAAAAACTGTTTTTT.

The rearrangement uses TRBV5-4 and TRBJ2-5, with D perhaps matching TRBD2 (5 bases). The CDR3 has 14 amino acids. CDR1 SGHNT and CDR2 YYREEE come from the germline V gene (reference sequence). The germline V and J ends were trimmed by 7 bases and 2 bases, with 15 bases remaining between them. CDR3 nucleotide sequence: TGTGCCAGCTTCCTCACCGGGATTCAAGAGACCCAGTACTTC. Translated: CASFLTGIQETQYF. Based on the CDR3 plus reference TRBV5-4 and TRBJ2-5, the full variable domain is ETGVTQSPTHLIKTRGQQVTLRCSSQSGHNTVSWYQQALGQGPQFIFQYYREEENGRGNFPPRFSGLQFPNYSSELNVNALELDDSALYLCASFLTGIQETQYFGPGTRLLVL.

This chain connects TRBV19 to TRBJ2-7; 8 bases agree with TRBD1. Germline V gives CDR1 LNHDA, CDR2 SQIVND (reference sequence). The CDR3 is made up of 15 amino acids. V lost 5 bases, J lost 0 bases, and 6 bases stayed unmatched. CDR3 region: CASSAGTGPSYEQYF. The CDR3 nucleotides read TGTGCCAGTAGTGCCGGGACAGGACCCTCCTACGAGCAGTACTTC.

V and J are TRBV10-2 and TRBJ1-1; tentative D call: TRBD1 (6 bases). Germline CDR1 reads WSHSY; CDR2 reads SAAADI. The ends were cut back, 7 bases at V and 4 bases at J, with 10 bases in the middle. The CDR3 totals 12 residues. CDR3 sequence: CASTTGSTEAFF. The CDR3 DNA is TGCGCCAGCACCACAGGGAGCACTGAAGCTTTCTTT.

V usage is TRBV7-8 and J usage is TRBJ2-5; possible D gene TRBD2, 6 bases. Between the trimmed V and J ends, which lost 5 bases and 5 bases, there was a span of 21 bases. There are 16 residues in the CDR3. The germline V gene encodes CDR1 SGHVS and CDR2 FQNEAQ. CDR3 DNA sequence: TGTGCCAGCAGCCCACAGACTAGTTTGATCTCTGAGACCCAGTACTTC. Residues: CASSPQTSLISETQYF.

The CDR3 spells CASSLAWQNTEAFF. In nucleotides, the CDR3 is TGTGCCAGCAGCTTAGCCTGGCAGAACACTGAAGCTTTCTTT. The chain combines TRBV7-9 with TRBJ1-1; unclear D gene. Trimming pared 0 bases from V and 1 base from J, leaving 6 bases between. CDR3 length equals 14 residues. Germline V gene data show CDR1 as SEHNR and CDR2 as FQNEAQ (reference sequence).

V usage is TRBV13 and J usage is TRBJ1-1, with a weak D call TRBD1 (6 bases). The V gene's germline CDR1 is PRHDT and CDR2 FYEKMQ (reference sequence). Trimming removed 5 bases at V and 4 bases at J, with 14 bases between. This CDR3 is built from 14 residues. The chain's CDR3 is CASSEQGRSTEAFF. In nucleotides, the CDR3 is TGTGCCAGCAGCGAACAGGGTAGAAGCACTGAAGCTTTCTTT.

The chain links TRBV27 to TRBJ2-2; the match to TRBD2 covers 14 bases. The J segment lost 0 bases and the V segment lost 3 bases, leaving 6 bases of the junction unmatched. CDR3 length equals 19 residues. Germline assignment: CDR1 MNHEY and CDR2 SMNVEV (reference sequence). DNA of the CDR3: TGTGCCAGCAGTTTGAGACTAGCGGGAGGGTATGCGAACACCGGGGAGCTGTTTTTT. Amino acid sequence: CASSLRLAGGYANTGELFF.

This clone was recorded only once. The junction does not match germline at one end; this may be a read error. This CDR3 reads CASSLAGGPSDTQYF. CDR3 DNA: TGTGCCAGCAGTTTAGCGGGAGGGCCTTCAGATACGCAGTATTTT. This chain uses TRBV11-2 with TRBJ2-3; 11 bases are a match to TRBD2. The CDR3 runs 15 residues. CDR1 SGHAT and CDR2 FQNNGV come from the germline V gene.

The chain is built from TRBV30 and TRBJ2-1; D is perhaps TRBD2 (7 bases). Trimming stripped 5 bases from V and 0 bases from J, with 14 bases between. Germline V gene lookup returns CDR1 GTSNPN and CDR2 SVGIG (reference sequence). The CDR3 length is 15 residues. In nucleotides, the CDR3 is TGTGCCTGGCGCCGGGGGGCCAGCTCCTACAATGAGCAGTTCTTC. This translates into CAWRRGASSYNEQFF.

This sequence joins TRBV2 and TRBJ2-7; 10 bases fit TRBD2. This CDR3 region has 15 residues. The junction had 5 bases not matched to a gene; V was cut back by 4 bases and J by 2 bases. Germline V gives CDR1 SNHLY, CDR2 FYNNEI. For the CDR3, the DNA is TGTGCCAGCAGTGGTGCTAGCGGGAGACCCTACGAGCAGTACTTC. It yields the protein CASSGASGRPYEQYF.

This chain joins TRBV27 and TRBJ1-1, with TRBD1 matching over 7 bases. Germline CDR1 MNHEY, CDR2 SMNVEV (reference sequence). V lost 6 bases and J lost 3; bases outside the gene matches: 10. The CDR3 extends over 15 amino acids. CDR3: CASREPTGKYTEAFF. DNA for the CDR3: TGTGCCAGCAGAGAACCGACAGGGAAGTACACTGAAGCTTTCTTT.